The sequence of this T cell receptor beta chain was determined in a study of graft-versus-host responses after intestinal transplantation. Study background: As for transplant type, recipients had multivisceral, liver-intestinal, or isolated intestinal grafts. Recipients were all induced with anti-thymocyte globulin, then given tacrolimus and steroids for roughly three years. Study results and caveats: Allografts of one patient group, those with graft-donor T cell macrochimerism, had high graft-versus-host to host-versus-graft clonal ratios. Recipient marrow contained GvH clones, some of which appeared first in ileum or blood.

Comment on this clone: Its antigen remains unidentified.

Generated by immunoSEQ multiplex PCR, the TCRdb table keeps only in-frame clones and is missing some. The sample consists of roughly 93,000 clones, just under 95% of them appearing once. The sequence was collected from a human donor who received an intestinal transplant. The sample consisted of unstimulated CD8+ T cells sorted from spleen or lymph node cells, taken before intestinal transplant.

CDR3 coding DNA: TGTGCCAGCAGTTTCGGCCTACTAGGGGATACGCAGTATTTT. Residues: CASSFGLLGDTQYF. This chain joins TRBV27 and TRBJ2-3, with TRBD2 as a possible D gene (5 bases). The V and J ends lost 3 bases and 6 bases respectively, with 13 bases between them. The CDR3 extends over 14 amino acids. Germline V lookup: CDR1 MNHEY, CDR2 SMNVEV (reference sequence).